This entry lists 8 T cell receptor beta chains sequenced from one sample in a study of T-cell memory formation after mild COVID-19. MiXCR, run by TCRdb on the 5' RACE reads, gives a single entry per CDR3 protein. The top ten hold 3% to 4% of the sample, which has 150,000 to 200,000 distinct CDR3 sequences, approximately 10% seen once. The material sequenced was PBMCs or a T cell subset sorted from them (not recorded which). These TCRs come from a man between 18 and 29 years old who had mild COVID-19 (a few samples of this study predate the infection). Cell type and time point are not known.

The table lists this clonotype with many counts. The chain combines TRBV10-3 with TRBJ2-5; 8 nucleotides agree with TRBD1. CDR3 length equals 13 residues. CDR1 and CDR2 (germline): ENHRY, SYGVKD. Trimming removed 3 bases from V and 5 bases from J; junction bases left unmatched: 2. Here the CDR3 reads CAISDRGRETQYF. The CDR3 coding sequence is TGTGCCATCAGTGACAGGGGGCGGGAGACCCAGTACTTC.

This clonotype came up a few times. This sequence joins TRBV4-3 and TRBJ1-1, with D perhaps matching TRBD1 (6 bases). Germline V gene sequence: CDR1 LGHNA, CDR2 YSLEER. The CDR3 consists of 13 residues. V lost 2 bases and J lost 9, with 13 bases in between. The CDR3 spells CASSQPGGGQAFF. The CDR3 DNA sequence: TGCGCCAGCAGCCAACCCGGGGGGGGCCAAGCTTTCTTT.

The chain links TRBV2 to TRBJ1-2; possible D gene TRBD1, 5 bases. CDR3 size: 13 residues. Trimming pared 7 bases from V and 0 bases from J, leaving 9 bases between. Germline V gene data show CDR1 as SNHLY and CDR2 as FYNNEI. This chain's CDR3 is CASIQGANYGYTF. The DNA of the CDR3 is TGTGCCAGCATCCAGGGAGCTAACTATGGCTACACCTTC.

This clonotype was seen many times. The J gene is TRBJ1-1, the V gene TRBV3-1, with 7 bases fitting TRBD1. The length of the CDR3 is 14 residues. The germline gives CDR1 LGHDT, CDR2 YNNKEL (reference sequence). Losses at the gene ends were 1 base for V and 7 bases for J; bases not matched to a gene: 6. CDR3 bases: TGTGCCAGCAGCCAAGCGTGGGGACAGCGTGAAGCTTTCTTT. Translating gives CASSQAWGQREAFF.

This clonotype occurred many times. This chain joins TRBV5-1 and TRBJ1-5, with D uncertain. The germline V and J ends were trimmed by 2 bases and 1 base, with 4 bases remaining between them. Germline V gene data show CDR1 as SGHRS and CDR2 as YFSETQ. The CDR3 totals 13 residues. The CDR3 protein is CASSFRSNQPQHF. CDR3 sequence (DNA): TGCGCCAGCAGCTTCCGCAGCAATCAGCCCCAGCATTTT.

This clonotype occurred many times. The chain combines TRBV18 with TRBJ2-2; 7 bases line up with TRBD2. The length of the CDR3 is 16 residues. Trimming at V came to 3 bases and at J to 1 base, leaving 5 bases not matched to a gene. The germline CDR1 and CDR2 sequences are KGHSH and LQKENI. The CDR3 DNA reads TGTGCCAGCTCACCGGTCCTAGCGGAGAACACCGGGGAGCTGTTTTTT. This encodes CASSPVLAENTGELFF.

Only a few counts were recorded for this clonotype. The rearrangement links TRBV6-6 to TRBJ2-5, with D tentatively TRBD2 (6 bases). Trimming removed 10 bases from V and 3 bases from J, with 21 bases in between. From germline, CDR1 is MNHNY and CDR2 SVGAGI (reference sequence). This CDR3 is built from 15 residues. DNA of the CDR3: TGTGCCACCATTGGGGCGGTCCGCGGGGAAGAGACCCAGTACTTC. The encoded protein is CATIGAVRGEETQYF.

This clonotype has a handful of counts. The V gene is TRBV3-1, the J gene TRBJ2-3; TRBD2 matches 9 bases. This CDR3 spans 13 amino acids. Trimming at V came to 9 bases and at J to 4 bases, leaving 5 bases not matched to a gene. The germline V gene encodes CDR1 LGHDT and CDR2 YNNKEL (reference sequence). The CDR3 protein is CARPAGGADTQYF. The CDR3 DNA reads as TGTGCCAGACCAGCGGGGGGAGCAGATACGCAGTATTTT.